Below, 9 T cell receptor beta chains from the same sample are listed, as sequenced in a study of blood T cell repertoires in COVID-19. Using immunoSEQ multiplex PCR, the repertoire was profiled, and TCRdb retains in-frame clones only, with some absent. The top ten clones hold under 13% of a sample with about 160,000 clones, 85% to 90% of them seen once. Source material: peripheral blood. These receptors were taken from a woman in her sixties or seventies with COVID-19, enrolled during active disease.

CDR3 protein: CASSLDRAYEQYF. The CDR3 DNA is TGTGCCAGCAGCCTGGACAGAGCCTACGAGCAGTACTTC. The rearrangement joins TRBV7-7 to TRBJ2-7, with a possible D match to TRBD1 (6 bases). The CDR3 totals 13 residues. Per the germline V gene, CDR1 is SSHAT and CDR2 is FNYEAQ (reference sequence). Trimming left V 5 bases short and J 2 bases short, with 10 bases between.

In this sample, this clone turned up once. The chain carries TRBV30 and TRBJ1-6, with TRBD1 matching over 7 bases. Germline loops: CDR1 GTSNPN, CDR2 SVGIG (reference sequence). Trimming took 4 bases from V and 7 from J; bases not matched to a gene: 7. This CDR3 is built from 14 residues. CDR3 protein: CAWNRQGRNSPLHF. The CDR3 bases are TGTGCCTGGAACCGACAGGGCCGCAATTCACCCCTCCACTTT.

The CDR3 loop reads CASSRRLAGSEQFF. The CDR3 coding sequence is TGTGCCAGCAGCAGGAGACTAGCGGGGAGTGAGCAGTTCTTC. This rearrangement joins TRBV5-4 to TRBJ2-1; 11 bases are shared with TRBD2. The CDR3 covers 14 residues. Germline V gives CDR1 SGHNT, CDR2 YYREEE (reference sequence). Unmatched junction bases numbered 6, after V lost 4 bases and J lost 9 bases.

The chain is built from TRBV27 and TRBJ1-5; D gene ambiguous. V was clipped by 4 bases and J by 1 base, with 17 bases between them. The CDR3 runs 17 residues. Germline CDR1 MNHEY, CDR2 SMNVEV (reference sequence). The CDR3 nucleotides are TGTGCCAGCAGTTCAGCATTTCGTTCCGGGAGCAATCAGCCCCAGCATTTT. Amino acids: CASSSAFRSGSNQPQHF.

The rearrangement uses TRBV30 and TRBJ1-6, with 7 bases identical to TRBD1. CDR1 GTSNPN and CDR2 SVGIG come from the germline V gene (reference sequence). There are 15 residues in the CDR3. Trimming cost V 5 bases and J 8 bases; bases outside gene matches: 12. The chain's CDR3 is CAWGGDRAWDSPLHF. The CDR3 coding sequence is TGTGCCTGGGGGGGAGACAGGGCATGGGATTCACCCCTCCACTTT.

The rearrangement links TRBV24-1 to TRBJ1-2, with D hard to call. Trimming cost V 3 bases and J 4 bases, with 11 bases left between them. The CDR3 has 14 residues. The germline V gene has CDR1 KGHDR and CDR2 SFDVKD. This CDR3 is CATSDETGSYGYTF. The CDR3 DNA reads TGTGCCACCAGTGATGAAACCGGGAGCTATGGCTACACCTTC.

The CDR3 nucleotides are TGTGCCAGCAGTTCGACCTTAGCGGGGGGGCTCCCAGATACGCAGTATTTT. This gives the protein CASSSTLAGGLPDTQYF. V is TRBV27 and J is TRBJ2-3; 11 bases line up with TRBD2. V was pared by 4 bases and J by 4 bases, with 10 bases of the junction left unmatched. Germline assignment: CDR1 MNHEY and CDR2 SMNVEV (reference sequence). The CDR3 has 17 amino acids.

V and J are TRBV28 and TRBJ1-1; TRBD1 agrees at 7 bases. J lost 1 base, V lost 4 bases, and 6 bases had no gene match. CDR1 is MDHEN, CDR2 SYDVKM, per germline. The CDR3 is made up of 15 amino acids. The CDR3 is CASSYQRTGNTEAFF. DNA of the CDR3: TGTGCCAGCAGTTATCAACGGACAGGGAACACTGAAGCTTTCTTT.

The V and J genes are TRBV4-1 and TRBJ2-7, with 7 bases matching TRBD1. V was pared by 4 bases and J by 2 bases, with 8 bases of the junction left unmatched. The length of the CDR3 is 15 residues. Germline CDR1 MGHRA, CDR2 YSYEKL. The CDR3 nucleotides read TGCGCCAGCAGCCGAGCCGGACAGGTAACCTACGAGCAGTACTTC. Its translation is CASSRAGQVTYEQYF.